This T cell receptor (beta chain) stems from a study of OX40 agonist ivuxolimab in advanced cancers. In the study overall: The costimulatory receptor OX40 (CD134) was targeted by ivuxolimab, a fully human IgG2 agonistic monoclonal antibody. Intravenous ivuxolimab was administered to patients every 2 weeks at six dose levels: 0.01, 0.1, 0.3, 1.5, 3 and 10 mg/kg. Among the roughly 54 dose-escalation patients, some 20 had hepatocellular carcinoma, around 15 melanoma, 9 renal cell carcinoma and 9 head and neck cancer. The dose-escalation cohort was 82.7% male with a mean age of approximately 60 years, ranging from roughly 23 to 79. Prior anti-PD-1, anti-PD-L1 or anti-CTLA-4 therapy was permitted, and checkpoint inhibitors had been received by about 36% of dose-escalation patients. Partial responses were achieved by three dose-escalation patients, of whom one had hepatocellular carcinoma and two had cutaneous melanoma. Peripheral TCRbeta sequencing was intended to test whether TCR sequence diversity was altered and clonal T-cell expansion was caused by ivuxolimab. The paper describes the monotherapy dose-escalation part (N of about 55 patients) of the phase I trial of ivuxolimab. Paper-wide results and their limitations: Low levels of normalized T-cell clonal expansion were also seen in some nonresponding patients. The antigen specificity of the peripheral T cells that underwent clonal expansion was not determined. Partial responders in the 0.1-3.0 mg/kg groups had among the lowest normalized peripheral clonal expansion, especially among CD8+ T cells. On average, CD8+ T cells showed more expanded clones than CD4+ T cells after ivuxolimab. At doses of 0.1 to 3.0 mg/kg, clonal expansion of both CD4+ and CD8+ blood T cells was observed from baseline to week 6.

V has 6 bases trimmed and J has 3 bases trimmed; junction bases matching no gene number 7. CDR1 and CDR2 were assigned from the germline V gene (reference sequence) as MNHEY and SMNVEV. Spanning cysteine to phenylalanine, the CDR3 consists of 15 amino acids. Only CDR3 DNA is held: 45 bases, read in frame from base 1. For sequencing of the TCRbeta CDR3 region, genomic DNA was extracted from the sorted cells. The immunoSEQ Assay was used for sequencing of TCRbeta CDR3 regions. The source is immuneACCESS, and TCRdb retained only in-frame sequences with V and J called. Part of the clones is not carried over; for the studies checked, unresolved V genes explain less than half of this, and the remainder is unexplained. For this sample the table gives more than 70,000 clones, of which around 94% were detected only once. The ten top clones hold approximately 2.9% of the sample. With regard to this clone: What antigen it recognizes has not been identified. Base qualities are missing; no much larger clone stands one base away.

Patients with autoimmune disease history or receiving systemic immunosuppression were excluded from the trial. Peripheral blood for TCR sequencing was collected from all dose cohorts at baseline, on cycle 4 day 1, and on cycle 7 day 1. The samples were taken from a phase I, first-in-human, multicenter, open-label dose-escalation trial of ivuxolimab. The trial enrolled adults with locally advanced or metastatic head and neck squamous cell, hepatocellular, melanoma or renal cell carcinoma. Before TCR sequencing, CD4+ T cells and CD8+ T cells from peripheral blood were sorted into separate populations.

The chain is encoded by TRBV27 joined to TRBJ2-7; 11 bases in the middle match TRBD1. The sequencing here drew on CD4+ or CD8+ T cells sorted from blood, taken in a trial of the OX40 agonist ivuxolimab. The source is an adult with an advanced solid tumor such as melanoma, head and neck, liver or kidney cancer. For the CDR3, the sequence is CASSPGTGGLYEQYF. The DNA sequence is given as TGTGCCAGCAGCCCTGGGACAGGGGGGCTCTACGAGCAGTACTTC.